Listed here are 18 T cell receptor beta chains from one sample, sequenced in a study of beta chain features in type 1 diabetes. Whole-study findings and limits: TCRB CDR3s were moderately but significantly shorter in Type 1 diabetes patients in all four CD4+ subsets.

Of the isolated RNA, all was reverse transcribed, and so the sequenced material was expressed TCRB transcripts. Clones were read by immunoSEQ multiplex PCR, and TCRdb kept only the in-frame ones, dropping some. The sample has roughly 350,000 clones; 9.6% are singletons. These TCRs are of unknown antigen specificity. Sample: central memory CD4+ T cells from blood. The source is a man aged 25-40 years with type 1 diabetes.

The rearrangement links TRBV27 to TRBJ2-2; maybe TRBD1 (5 bases). The CDR3 covers 16 residues. CDR1 MNHEY and CDR2 SMNVEV come from the germline V gene (reference sequence). V was trimmed by 5 bases and J by 3 bases, leaving 16 bases between them. CDR3 nucleotide sequence: TGTGCCAGCAGTCCTCTTCAAGCAGGGTACACCGGGGAGCTGTTTTTT. This translates into CASSPLQAGYTGELFF.

There are a few counts of this clone. This chain connects TRBV6-1 to TRBJ1-6; 11 bases agree with TRBD1. The CDR3 consists of 15 residues. The V gene end was trimmed by 7 bases and the J gene end by 10 bases; junction bases not matched to a gene: 9. In germline, CDR1 is MNHNS, CDR2 SASEGT. In nucleotides, the CDR3 is TGTGCCAGCACCCCAGGACAGGGGGCATGGTCACCCCTCCACTTT. Its translation is CASTPGQGAWSPLHF.

The rearrangement links TRBV18 to TRBJ1-1; TRBD1 agrees at 7 bases. V shed 5 bases and J 6 bases; nucleotides not matched to a gene: 9. Germline V CDR1 and CDR2: KGHSH, LQKENI. This CDR3 region has 14 residues. The CDR3 DNA reads as TGTGCCAGCTCAACCGACAGGGAAGCATCTGAAGCTTTCTTT. This gives the protein CASSTDREASEAFF.

The rearrangement uses TRBV28 and TRBJ2-7; 10 bases are a match to TRBD2. The V segment lost 5 bases and the J segment 2 bases; nucleotides outside the gene matches: 6. Germline CDR1 reads MDHEN; CDR2 reads SYDVKM. This CDR3 contains 15 residues. The CDR3 region is CASSLAGDRTYEQYF. The CDR3 DNA reads as TGTGCCAGCAGTCTAGCGGGGGACAGGACCTACGAGCAGTACTTC.

The chain recombines TRBV11-2 with TRBJ2-5, with 13 positions matching TRBD2. The CDR3 is made up of 16 amino acids. The germline CDR1 and CDR2 sequences are SGHAT and FQNNGV. Germline trimming cut 5 bases from V and 2 bases from J; bases unmatched to any gene: 5. The CDR3 DNA reads as TGTGCCAGCAGCCAAGGGACTAGCGGGGTACAAGAGACCCAGTACTTC. Translating it yields CASSQGTSGVQETQYF.

The V call is TRBV7-9, the J call TRBJ2-2; 13 bases are a match to TRBD2. V dropped 8 bases and J dropped 7; count of bases not matched to a gene: 10. The length of the CDR3 is 16 residues. Germline-derived CDR1 and CDR2 are SEHNR and FQNEAQ (reference sequence). CDR3 region: CASPRGLAGVVGELFF. In nucleotides, the CDR3 is TGTGCCAGCCCCCGCGGACTAGCGGGAGTCGTCGGGGAGCTGTTTTTT.

This clone was observed many times. The chain employs TRBV13 and TRBJ2-7; no firm D call. The V end was cut by 2 bases, the J end by 7 bases, with 9 bases between. Germline loops: CDR1 PRHDT, CDR2 FYEKMQ (reference sequence). The CDR3 sequence is 12 residues long. CDR3 sequence (DNA): TGTGCCAGCAGCTTAAGTGGCTATGAGCAGTACTTC. Residues: CASSLSGYEQYF.

In this sample, this clone turned up a few times. The chain couples TRBV5-1 to TRBJ2-2, with 8 nucleotides matching TRBD2. Germline V gene sequence: CDR1 SGHRS, CDR2 YFSETQ. This CDR3 has 18 amino acids. Trimming removed 0 bases from V and 5 bases from J; junction bases left unmatched: 12. CDR3 DNA: TGCGCCAGCAGCTTGGCCCGTACGAGCGGGAGACGGACCGGGGAGCTGTTTTTT. Translation gives CASSLARTSGRRTGELFF.

The table lists this clone with a few counts. CDR3 loop: CASSLGGAYYGYTF. CDR3 DNA: TGTGCCAGCAGTCTAGGGGGCGCGTACTATGGCTACACCTTC. V gene TRBV28 combines with J gene TRBJ1-2; 7 bases align to TRBD1. The V segment lost 5 bases and the J segment 3 bases; nucleotides outside the gene matches: 6. Germline CDR1 is MDHEN and CDR2 is SYDVKM. The CDR3 length is 14 residues.

The chain has TRBV2 and TRBJ2-1; a possible D gene is TRBD1 (6 bases). This CDR3 comprises 13 residues. Per germline, CDR1 SNHLY and CDR2 FYNNEI. V dropped 5 bases and J dropped 9 bases, with 14 bases sitting between them. The CDR3 sequence is CASSKDRDVEQFF. CDR3 coding DNA: TGTGCCAGCAGTAAGGACAGAGACGTTGAGCAGTTCTTC.

The J gene is TRBJ2-5, the V gene TRBV25-1; TRBD2 matches 8 bases. The J call may be faulty, since TRBJ2-7 better matches the DNA end. This CDR3 spans 13 amino acids. CDR1 MGHDK and CDR2 SYGVNS come from the germline V gene. The CDR3 DNA reads as TGTGCCAGCACCGGCGGGGGGTCCTACGAGCAGTACTTC. It codes for CASTGGGSYEQYF.

Here the CDR3 reads CAISDPGQPNTEAFF. The CDR3 DNA is TGTGCCATCAGTGACCCGGGACAGCCGAACACTGAAGCTTTCTTT. This sequence joins TRBV10-3 and TRBJ1-1, with 7 bases matching TRBD1. This CDR3 comprises 15 residues. After removal of 3 bases from V and 1 base from J, the junction contained 5 bases not matched to a gene. The germline gives CDR1 ENHRY, CDR2 SYGVKD.

Concerning this clone itself: This sample includes further DNA sequences coding for the same CDR3. The V gene is TRBV5-1, the J gene TRBJ2-5; D is uncertain. The germline V gene has CDR1 SGHRS and CDR2 YFSETQ. Trimming shortened V by 0 bases and J by 3 bases, and 12 bases separated the two germline ends. This CDR3 spans 15 amino acids. The CDR3 DNA sequence: TGCGCCAGCAGCTTGGCCGGCACATCCGAAGAGACCCAGTACTTC. Encoded protein: CASSLAGTSEETQYF.

In this sample, this clone turned up a few times. This chain joins TRBV28 and TRBJ1-2; no definite D call. The CDR3 extends over 12 amino acids. Trimming removed 2 bases from V and 8 bases from J, with 9 bases in between. CDR1 and CDR2 (germline): MDHEN, SYDVKM. The CDR3 DNA is TGTGCCAGCAGTTTACGTACCCAGGGCTACACCTTC. It encodes CASSLRTQGYTF.

The chain employs TRBV6-1 and TRBJ1-1, with D perhaps TRBD1 (6 bases). The V gene's germline CDR1 is MNHNS and CDR2 SASEGT. CDR3 length: 15 amino acids. The V end was cut by 2 bases, the J end by 0 bases, with 10 bases between. The CDR3 sequence: CASSEPGQLNTEAFF. The CDR3 nucleotides are TGTGCCAGCAGTGAACCGGGACAATTGAACACTGAAGCTTTCTTT.

This clone has more than one count but fewer than ten. The chain links TRBV7-2 to TRBJ1-4; D perhaps matches TRBD1 (5 bases). The CDR3 loop spans 15 amino acids. Germline V lookup: CDR1 SGHTA, CDR2 FQGNSA. V shed 0 bases and J shed 4 bases, with 9 bases lying between them. The CDR3 DNA follows: TGTGCCAGCAGCTTAGCGGGGGGACTTAATGAAAAACTGTTTTTT. Its protein product is CASSLAGGLNEKLFF.

At least ten counts were recorded for this clone. J is TRBJ2-3 and V is TRBV18; the match to TRBD2 covers 7 bases. V lost 3 bases to trimming and J lost 1 base; unmatched junction nucleotides: 10. This CDR3 has 17 residues. The germline V gene encodes CDR1 KGHSH and CDR2 LQKENI. CDR3 in DNA: TGTGCCAGCTCACCTACATCGCCTAGCGGAGGCACAGATACGCAGTATTTT. Amino acids: CASSPTSPSGGTDTQYF.

The chain carries TRBV27 and TRBJ2-3; the D is unclear. The CDR3 sequence is 13 residues long. Germline assignment: CDR1 MNHEY and CDR2 SMNVEV (reference sequence). V was shortened by 6 bases and J by 4 bases, with 11 bases between the two germline ends. In DNA, the CDR3 is TGTGCCAGCAGCCGTATCGGATCAGATACGCAGTATTTT. Its protein product is CASSRIGSDTQYF.